The 16 T cell receptor beta chains below come from one sample, sequenced in a study of regulatory T cells in long-lasting Graves disease (dated by TCRdb to about 2021). The library was obtained by multiplex PCR. Sequenced using an Illumina HiSeq 4000. TCR beta libraries were built with iRepertoire HTBI primers and Arm-PCR amplification of CDR3 regions. The public reads were reanalyzed by TCRdb: fastp trimming at Q25, MiXCR alignment, in-frame beta chains only. Each entry is one CDR3 protein sequence, shown with its most common DNA and genes. This sample has about 430,000 distinct CDR3 sequences in its table, and about 15% of those were observed once. Approximately 8% of the sample rests with the top ten. In light of the paper, this sample's time point label describes: newly diagnosed GD, antithyroid drugs for less than 3 months. For both TCR sequencing and RNA sequencing, RNA was extracted from PBMCs using TRIzol.

These data were also reused for a study on T cells in Graves' hyperthyroidism and ophthalmopathy.

Specimen: peripheral blood mononuclear cells (PBMCs), collected at new diagnosis, from a patient treated with antithyroid drugs. The receptors stem from a woman aged 40 to 50 with Graves disease. Donor details come from another sample of the same person, matched by shared clones.

This clonotype turned up a few times. The chain joins TRBV19 to TRBJ2-3; D is unresolved. The CDR3 sequence is 14 residues long. The V end was cut by 4 bases, the J end by 0 bases, with 8 bases between. Germline lookup yields CDR1 LNHDA and CDR2 SQIVND (reference sequence). The DNA for the CDR3 is TGTGCCAGTAGTAAGGAGTCAAGCACAGATACGCAGTATTTT. Translated: CASSKESSTDTQYF.

This clonotype was recorded at least ten times. CDR3 nucleotides: TGTGCCAGCAGCAAACAGGGTGGGGCTTTCTTT. This sequence encodes CASSKQGGAFF. The chain is built from TRBV12-3 or TRBV12-4 and TRBJ1-1; D is perhaps TRBD1 (6 bases). V was pared by 6 bases and J by 11 bases, with 13 bases between. The CDR3 is made up of 11 amino acids.

This clonotype has at least ten counts. This chain uses TRBV5-1 with TRBJ1-1; D ambiguous. V lost 0 bases, J lost 3 bases, and 15 bases lay in between. Germline values: CDR1 SGHRS, CDR2 YFSETQ. This CDR3 spans 16 amino acids. DNA for the CDR3: TGCGCCAGCAGCTTGGAGAATGTCGGGTGGGACACTGAAGCTTTCTTT. Its protein product is CASSLENVGWDTEAFF.

This clonotype was counted ten times or more. This chain joins TRBV5-5 and TRBJ2-1; D not certain. Germline V CDR1 and CDR2: SGHKS, YYEKEE (reference sequence). The CDR3 runs 12 residues. Trimming removed 2 bases at V and 8 bases at J, with 8 bases between. The CDR3 loop reads CASSLYGDEQFF. CDR3 coding DNA: TGTGCCAGCAGCTTATACGGAGATGAGCAGTTCTTC.

A few counts support this clonotype. V usage is TRBV7-6 and J usage is TRBJ2-7, with TRBD2 matching over 10 bases. The CDR3 extends over 15 amino acids. V trimming: 5 bases; J trimming: 2 bases; junction bases outside the gene matches: 6. The germline CDR1 and CDR2 sequences are SGHVS and FNYEAQ. CDR3 bases: TGTGCCAGCAGCCTCACTAGCGGGGAGACCTACGAGCAGTACTTC. It encodes CASSLTSGETYEQYF.

This clonotype was recorded a few times. The rearrangement uses TRBV30 and TRBJ2-1, with D hard to call. Germline V gives CDR1 GTSNPN, CDR2 SVGIG (reference sequence). The CDR3 runs to 12 residues. Trimming shortened V by 4 bases and J by 8 bases, and 12 bases separated the two germline ends. This CDR3 is CAWNRGVHEQFF. The CDR3 nucleotides read TGTGCCTGGAACCGTGGGGTTCATGAGCAGTTCTTC.

The chain recombines TRBV20-1 with TRBJ2-7; D possibly corresponds to TRBD2 (5 bases). The germline V and J ends were trimmed by 6 bases and 2 bases, with 14 bases remaining between them. Germline lookup yields CDR1 DFQATT and CDR2 SNEGSKA (reference sequence). The CDR3 consists of 13 residues. CDR3 sequence reads: CSAFGVDPYEQYF. CDR3 nucleotides: TGCAGTGCGTTCGGGGTTGATCCCTACGAGCAGTACTTC.

In this sample, this clonotype turned up many times. The V call is TRBV5-1, the J call TRBJ2-1; 12 nucleotides agree with TRBD2. V was clipped by 4 bases and J by 6 bases; unmatched bases: 5. The CDR3 spans 15 residues. Germline CDR1 is SGHRS and CDR2 is YFSETQ. The CDR3 coding sequence is TGCGCCAGCAGCCTCGGACTAGCGGGACCCAATGAGCAGTTCTTC. Translation gives CASSLGLAGPNEQFF. The full variable domain, rest sourced from reference TRBV5-1 and TRBJ2-1, is KAGVTQTPRYLIKTRGQQVTLSCSPISGHRSVSWYQQTPGQGLQFLFEYFSETQRNKGNFPGRFSGRQFSNSRSEMNVSTLELGDSALYLCASSLGLAGPNEQFFGPGTRLTVL.

The chain employs TRBV9 and TRBJ2-7; the D gene could be TRBD1 or TRBD2 (5 bases each). This CDR3 has 16 amino acids. The germline V gene has CDR1 SGDLS and CDR2 YYNGEE. Trimming took 0 bases from V and 0 from J, leaving 13 bases between them. CDR3 coding DNA: TGTGCCAGCAGCGTAGGGTCCGGGGCCAACTCCTACGAGCAGTACTTC. As protein: CASSVGSGANSYEQYF.

This chain links TRBV18 with TRBJ1-5; D not certain. Germline V lookup: CDR1 KGHSH, CDR2 LQKENI. The CDR3 extends over 13 amino acids. Trimming cost V 1 base and J 4 bases, with 5 bases left between them. As DNA, the CDR3 is TGTGCCAGCTCACCACGGGATAATCAGCCCCAGCATTTT. Translating it yields CASSPRDNQPQHF.

This clonotype was recorded many times. The gene calls are TRBV29-1 and TRBJ2-7; TRBD2 is a possible D gene (5 bases). The germline gives CDR1 SQVTM, CDR2 ANQGSEA. V lost 4 bases to trimming and J lost 2 bases, with 15 bases between them. The CDR3 runs 14 residues. The CDR3 DNA reads as TGCAGCGTTGTTTCCAGCGGTAGACCCTACGAGCAGTACTTC. It encodes CSVVSSGRPYEQYF.

The chain uses TRBV20-1 and TRBJ1-2; TRBD1 aligns across 8 bases. This CDR3 is built from 15 residues. Unmatched junction bases numbered 10, after V lost 3 bases and J lost 4 bases. Looked up from germline, CDR1 is DFQATT and CDR2 is SNEGSKA (reference sequence). CDR3 nucleotide sequence: TGCAGTGCTAGGGGGAGGACAGGGCGGCCCTATGGCTACACCTTC. It codes for CSARGRTGRPYGYTF.

This clonotype has only a few counts. This chain uses TRBV9 with TRBJ1-5; D is unresolved. From germline, CDR1 is SGDLS and CDR2 YYNGEE. The CDR3 has 14 residues. V was clipped by 1 base and J by 4 bases, with 9 bases between them. In DNA form, the CDR3 reads TGTGCCAGCAGCGTATTGGGTGAGAATCAGCCCCAGCATTTT. This translates into CASSVLGENQPQHF.

A few counts support this clonotype. The chain carries TRBV9 and TRBJ2-4; D not resolved. Trimming removed 4 bases at V and 13 bases at J, with 12 bases between. CDR1 is SGDLS and CDR2 is YYNGEE in the germline V gene. The CDR3 consists of 11 residues. The CDR3 region has the DNA TGTGCCAGCAGCAGGTTGTTAGACCAGTACTTC. Encoded protein: CASSRLLDQYF.

The chain is built from TRBV6-2 or TRBV6-3 and TRBJ1-2; TRBD1 is a possible D gene (6 bases). The CDR3 loop spans 14 amino acids. V gave up 8 bases and J gave up 4 bases, with 17 bases separating them. CDR1 is MNHEY and CDR2 is SVGEGT in the germline V gene. DNA for the CDR3: TGTGCCAGCGAGGACAGACCTACACCCTATGGCTACACCTTC. Its translation is CASEDRPTPYGYTF.

This clonotype was seen more than once but under ten times. This rearrangement joins TRBV9 to TRBJ1-2; 9 bases agree with TRBD1. The CDR3 extends over 15 amino acids. CDR1 SGDLS and CDR2 YYNGEE come from the germline V gene. V lost 3 bases, J lost 6 bases, and 9 bases stayed unmatched. The CDR3 region is CASSAPGQGLDGYTF. CDR3 DNA: TGTGCCAGCAGCGCCCCGGGACAGGGTTTAGATGGCTACACCTTC.